These 12 T cell receptor beta chains came from one sample sequenced in a study of low-dose radiotherapy and immunotherapy resistance in tumors. Alpha- and beta-chain coverage of first-strand cDNA came from TRAV- and TRBV-specific primers. Over around 19 PCR cycles, TCRs were amplified from a constant-region primer and V-primer adapter. TCRdb re-analysed the reads in MiXCR, keeping a single row per CDR3 protein. The sample records tens of thousands of distinct CDR3 sequences, more than 20% being singletons. Time point in this sample: before trial treatment. The sample here was PBMCs, taken before treatment. These receptors were taken from a male donor with rectosigmoid adenocarcinoma.

This clonotype was counted between two and nine times. The chain employs TRBV12-3 or TRBV12-4 and TRBJ2-5, with D possibly called TRBD1 or TRBD2 (5 bases each). The CDR3 consists of 15 residues. The V end was cut by 2 bases, the J end by 5 bases, with 15 bases between. DNA of the CDR3: TGTGCCAGCAGTTTACGATCCGGGGCCACGGAGACCCAGTACTTC. This gives the protein CASSLRSGATETQYF.

This clonotype was seen at least ten times. The chain recombines TRBV6-2 or TRBV6-3 with TRBJ2-7, with 10 bases that match TRBD1. Germline CDR1 MNHEY, CDR2 SVGEGT. The CDR3 loop spans 16 amino acids. V lost 5 bases, J lost 1 base, and 8 bases stayed unmatched. CDR3 amino acids: CASSIRDRGRSYEQYF. The CDR3 nucleotides are TGTGCCAGCAGTATCCGCGACAGGGGGCGATCCTACGAGCAGTACTTC.

The chain links TRBV20-1 to TRBJ2-3, with TRBD2 matching 12 bases. After removal of 3 bases from V and 3 bases from J, the junction contained 7 bases not matched to a gene. The CDR3 spans 16 residues. Germline V lookup: CDR1 DFQATT, CDR2 SNEGSKA (reference sequence). CDR3 amino acids: CSASAWTSGETDTQYF. For the CDR3, the DNA is TGCAGTGCTAGTGCCTGGACTAGCGGGGAAACAGATACGCAGTATTTT.

V usage is TRBV6-5 and J usage is TRBJ2-1; D is perhaps TRBD2 (6 bases). V shed 7 bases and J shed 4 bases, with 17 bases lying between them. This CDR3 is 15 amino acids long. CDR1 is MNHEY and CDR2 is SVGAGI in the germline V gene. CDR3 loop: CASNTGTSRYNEQFF. Here the CDR3 DNA reads TGTGCCAGCAACACCGGGACTTCTCGATACAATGAGCAGTTCTTC.

This chain links TRBV6-2 or TRBV6-3 with TRBJ2-3; D unclear. Germline lookup yields CDR1 MNHEY and CDR2 SVGEGT. This CDR3 contains 13 residues. V was cut by 2 bases and J by 3 bases, with 6 bases left in between. CDR3 residues: CASSYPLTDTQYF. The DNA of the CDR3 is TGTGCCAGCAGTTACCCGTTGACAGATACGCAGTATTTT.

This clonotype has a handful of counts. The V call is TRBV2, the J call TRBJ2-3, with D possibly being TRBD2 (7 bases). Trimming pared 4 bases from V and 6 bases from J, leaving 14 bases between. The CDR3 spans 14 residues. Germline CDR1 reads SNHLY; CDR2 reads FYNNEI. CDR3 loop: CASSGIRGADTQYF. The CDR3 DNA reads TGTGCCAGCAGTGGGATCCGGGGGGCGGATACGCAGTATTTT.

This clonotype was found a few times. The chain couples TRBV6-1 to TRBJ2-3; 8 positions agree with TRBD1. The ends lost 4 bases at V and 5 bases at J; junction bases unmatched: 8. The CDR3 totals 15 residues. The germline CDR1 and CDR2 sequences are MNHNS and SASEGT. The CDR3 reads CASSVGRGHGDTQYF. Here the CDR3 DNA reads TGTGCCAGCAGTGTCGGCAGGGGGCATGGAGATACGCAGTATTTT.

The table lists this clonotype with many counts. Germline is not matched at one junction end, which may reflect a read error. V and J are TRBV28 and TRBJ1-5; D is unclear. This CDR3 is built from 14 residues. Germline V lookup: CDR1 MDHEN, CDR2 SYDVKM. The CDR3 region is CASSLSHNNRPQHF. As DNA, the CDR3 is TGTGCCAGCAGTTTGTCTCATAATAATCGGCCCCAGCATTTT.

This clonotype showed up many times. The chain is built from TRBV7-2 and TRBJ2-3, with D possibly matching TRBD2 (6 bases). The CDR3 spans 15 residues. Trimming cost V 1 base and J 1 base, with 9 bases left between them. Looked up from germline, CDR1 is SGHTA and CDR2 is FQGNSA. The CDR3, as DNA: TGTGCCAGCAGCTTAGGGGGGGTACGCACAGATACGCAGTATTTT. Translated, it gives CASSLGGVRTDTQYF.

This clonotype was seen many times. The J gene is TRBJ2-2, the V gene TRBV20-1, with 8 bases fitting TRBD2. Germline CDR1 DFQATT, CDR2 SNEGSKA (reference sequence). After removal of 2 bases from V and 5 bases from J, the junction contained 7 bases not matched to a gene. The CDR3 is 15 residues long. The CDR3 DNA follows: TGCAGTGCTAGACCTCGGGCGGGGGGAACCGGGGAGCTGTTTTTT. It translates to CSARPRAGGTGELFF.

A note on this clonotype: A far larger clone is a single base away, which makes a read error likely. The rearrangement links TRBV4-3 to TRBJ2-1; 10 nucleotides line up with TRBD1. V lost 0 bases to trimming and J lost 10 bases; unmatched junction nucleotides: 9. The CDR3 sequence is 16 residues long. Germline assignment: CDR1 LGHNA and CDR2 YSLEER. The CDR3 sequence: CASSQEPGTGAREQFF. For the CDR3, the DNA is TGCGCCAGCAGCCAAGAACCCGGGACAGGGGCTCGCGAGCAGTTCTTC.

This clonotype was seen ten or more times. The chain links TRBV29-1 to TRBJ2-7, with D possibly being TRBD2 (7 bases). The V end lost 5 bases, the J end lost 6 bases, and 23 bases lay between the germline ends. There are 15 residues in the CDR3. Germline V gives CDR1 SQVTM, CDR2 ANQGSEA. CDR3 coding DNA: TGCAGCGTTCGGGGAGGGGGAATCGGGACTACCGAGCAGTACTTC. It translates to CSVRGGGIGTTEQYF.